A single sample is the source of the 4 T cell receptor beta chains below, sequenced in a study of blood T cell repertoires in COVID-19. Profiling relied on immunoSEQ multiplex PCR, and the TCRdb table lists in-frame clones only, not all of them. The sample has approximately 38,000 clones; about 85% are singletons. Sequencing used peripheral blood. The source of these receptors is a man in his sixties with COVID-19, enrolled during active disease.

The chain joins TRBV14 to TRBJ2-1; 10 nucleotides line up with TRBD1. The V gene's germline CDR1 is SGHDN and CDR2 FVKESK. With V trimmed by 7 bases and J by 8 bases, 5 bases remained unmatched. This CDR3 comprises 13 residues. The CDR3 DNA reads as TGTGCCAGCAACCGGGACAGGGGAGATGAGCAGTTCTTC. Its translation is CASNRDRGDEQFF.

This chain joins TRBV5-1 and TRBJ1-6, with TRBD1 matching 10 bases. The germline V gene encodes CDR1 SGHRS and CDR2 YFSETQ. V was clipped by 3 bases and J by 10 bases; unmatched bases: 7. This CDR3 region has 15 residues. Written as DNA, the CDR3 is TGCGCCAGCAGCTGGGGGACAGGGGAAGACTCACCCCTCCACTTT. This gives the protein CASSWGTGEDSPLHF. Drawing the rest from reference TRBV5-1 and TRBJ1-6, the complete variable domain is KAGVTQTPRYLIKTRGQQVTLSCSPISGHRSVSWYQQTPGQGLQFLFEYFSETQRNKGNFPGRFSGRQFSNSRSEMNVSTLELGDSALYLCASSWGTGEDSPLHFGNGTRLTVT.

The rearrangement joins TRBV3-1 (or the pseudogene TRBV3-2) to TRBJ2-3; the D gene is possibly TRBD1 (6 bases). Germline V CDR1 and CDR2: LGHDT, YNNKEL (reference sequence). This CDR3 region has 15 residues. The V gene lost 1 base and the J gene lost 3 bases, with 11 bases spanning the gap. The CDR3 sequence: CASSQVDSGTDTQYF. DNA of the CDR3: TGTGCCAGCAGCCAAGTGGACAGTGGAACAGATACGCAGTATTTT.

The chain combines TRBV5-1 with TRBJ1-6, with a possible D match to TRBD1 (6 bases). The CDR3 is 18 residues long. Per germline, CDR1 SGHRS and CDR2 YFSETQ. V lost 4 bases and J lost 0, with 17 bases in between. For the CDR3, the DNA is TGCGCCAGCAGCCTAAGAGAGACAGGCAGCTCCTATAATTCACCCCTCCACTTT. It codes for CASSLRETGSSYNSPLHF.